This T cell receptor (beta chain) was obtained from a study of cytomegalovirus exposure and HLA in healthy donors (dated by TCRdb to about 2017). For the study in its entirety: According to an earlier analysis of around 600 of the donors, 150 million to 200 million T cells yielded 120 million or so unique TCR beta sequences and around 300 Gb of sequence data. Of the 300 to 450 genotyped donors, more than 75% were placed in the genetic ancestry cluster associated with self-reported Caucasian donors. A later genetic analysis took genome-wide SNP genotypes for about 65% of the 666 donors and used that subset as a discovery cohort. Donor age, sex, ethnicity and CMV serostatus were compiled alongside the repertoire data. On average, 235,054 unique TCR beta nucleotide sequences were sequenced per donor among 300 to 500 genotyped donors of the cohort, with 15% to 20% of those sequences being non-productive. HLA typing included class I and class II loci at four-digit resolution. The number of typed donors differed by locus: roughly 620-640 for A, B, C, DRB1 and DQB1; 500 to 550 for DQA1; around 580 for DPA1; and around 450 for DPB1. A few DR-DQ haplotypes were handled as single units for association and clustering because linkage in the cohort was strong. An early release that covered some 640 HLA-typed donors contained approximately 300 gigabases of sequencing data and 65 million to 100 million unique TCR sequences. The study combined high-throughput TCR immunosequencing, statistical association of individual TCRs with disease status, and machine learning to predict cytomegalovirus infection status. Rather than drawing on any new phenotypic data, the later analysis identified candidate immune exposures from TCR beta sequences and the way those sequences occurred across donors. The study aimed to test whether cataloging public T cell receptors could reveal signatures of past pathogen exposure. In a later analysis, previously published TCR beta repertoires from more than 500 donors were re-analyzed and high-resolution HLA genotyping was added so that TCR occurrence patterns could be studied. In addition to the first cohort of 650 to 750 subjects, a separate validation cohort of 100 to 150 different subjects was used. An earlier analysis of several hundred of the donors applied high-throughput TCR beta sequencing to assess whether each TCR beta V gene segment acted as functional or pseudogenic. All discovery cohort repertoires had been generated on a single sequencing platform. The T cell repertoires of roughly 660 subjects were profiled by immunosequencing and related to cytomegalovirus serostatus.

Overall study results and their limits: According to a later analysis, parvovirus B19, influenza, CMV and Epstein-Barr virus appeared linked to several top co-occurrence clusters. In vitro tests confirmed that a few of the cytomegalovirus-associated TCR beta chains recognize cytomegalovirus antigens. According to the authors, the approach could potentially be generalized to other disease states and immunological phenotypes. Some IMGT-functional V segments, including TRBV6-2 and TRBV6-3, could not be distinguished by the 87-base-pair reads and were therefore excluded. Because counts were too low, seventeen rarely observed V segments, including chromosome 9 orphons, were excluded from the earlier analysis of 500 to 700 of the donors. Specific HLA alleles were associated with 15,000 to 20,000 TCR beta sequences at a false discovery rate of 0.05 in a later analysis. A group of highly shared sequence variants was considered likely to be a technical artifact of the sequencing pipeline. Immune exposure information for the cohort was limited to CMV serostatus. Sequencing depth was assumed to be roughly uniform across donors in the presence/absence analyses, though that assumption may not hold. The cohort was sequenced for TCR beta chains only, and without alpha or paired-chain data the features that could be detected were limited. A further reported finding was that TCR beta sequences accurately predicted the HLA-A and HLA-B alleles for most subjects in the first cohort. In both the original and validation cohorts, the classifier was reported to diagnose cytomegalovirus status with high specificity and sensitivity. In a later analysis, most CMV-associated TCR beta chains were found to appear HLA-restricted, with HLA associations seemingly driven largely by CMV exposure. Because HLA typing was unavailable for some donors at each locus, only the typed subset was used in association tests. When HLA alleles, especially DR and DQ, strongly co-occurred, TCR associations were difficult to assign to individual alleles. Correlated functional status among segregating V segments might reflect linkage disequilibrium, but an unknown experimental factor could not be ruled out. A total of 164 TCR beta chains were listed by the study as associated with cytomegalovirus. A later genetic analysis reported fewer N-insertions in productive TCRs among donors in an Asian-associated ancestry cluster than the roughly 700-donor mean. Most TCR sequences were observed very rarely across donors, whereas some public TCRs were present in many individuals. A later analysis found that HLA-associated TCR beta chains were more clonally expanded and had lower generation probabilities than equally common non-associated chains. An earlier analysis of 587 of the donors showed that most TCR beta V segments appeared in productive rearrangements either about 87% or about 30% of the time, which broadly matched IMGT annotations. An association between a missense DCLRE1C variant and V-gene and J-gene trimming of TCR beta chains was found in a later genetic analysis and replicated in an independent cohort. In a later analysis, TCR association rates were found to vary across HLA loci, with the most associated TCRs seen for DRB1 alleles and the fewest for HLA-C alleles.

Receptor amplification or capture employed the immunoSEQ multiplex PCR assay. For the multiplex PCR, a mixture combining 60 forward primers for TCR Vbeta segments and 13 reverse primers for TCR Jbeta segments was used. A multiplex PCR assay on genomic DNA amplified the CDR3 region of rearranged TCR beta genes. On the Illumina HiSeq System, the amplified TCR beta libraries were sequenced as 87-base-pair reads. Under the source paper's analysis protocol: A later analysis counted 65 million to 90 million unique TCR beta chains across the 550 to 750 repertoires, and some 12 million of these chains were shared by at least two donors. A nearest-neighbor algorithm error-corrected the raw reads and collapsed the reads into unique sequences, merging closely related sequences to remove PCR and sequencing errors. V, D and J gene segments were assigned by aligning CDR3 sequences to IMGT reference sequences. Each retained sequence needed at least a six-nucleotide match to both a V gene segment and a J gene segment. A rearrangement counted as productive if the CDR3 had no stop codons and remained in frame with V and J, and every other rearrangement counted as non-productive. CDR3 was defined according to IMGT convention as the region running from the second conserved V-encoded cysteine to the conserved J-encoded phenylalanine. In an earlier analysis of roughly 610 of the donors, sequences lacking an unambiguous match to a single V gene segment were excluded. In an earlier analysis of approximately 560 of the donors, a V segment was called functional when productive rearrangements were above 56.7%, and segregating when the standard deviation between donors exceeded 5%. A statistical classification framework was built for diagnosing cytomegalovirus status from the catalog of TCR beta chain sequences. In a later analysis, V and J genes were assigned by comparing TCR nucleotide sequences against IMGT/GENE-DB human TR gene sequences. In a later analysis, CDR3 sequences and most-parsimonious VDJ recombination scenarios were assigned using the TCRdist pipeline. In a later analysis, each TCR beta chain was defined by its CDR3 amino acid sequence together with its V-gene family, and reads without a unique V-gene family were excluded. In a later analysis, fewer than 650 highly shared, low-generation-probability nucleotide sequences were removed to address suspected cross-contamination and a sequencing artifact. For each public chain, a later analysis derived a clonal expansion index from normalized ranks of inferred template counts within each repertoire. In a later analysis, generation probabilities were computed with a VDJ recombination model fitted to out-of-frame rearrangements, and the resulting probabilities were checked against IGoR. A later analysis scored TCR-TCR, TCR-HLA and TCR-CMV co-occurrence with hypergeometric tests, applying a repertoire-size bias correction to TCR pairs. To estimate false discovery rates, a later analysis permuted the HLA or CMV assignments 20 times. In a later analysis, co-occurring TCRs were grouped using DBSCAN, and TCRdist sequence similarity was added for clustering within HLA-allele-positive subsets. Co-occurrence clustering excluded repertoires with fewer than 30,000 or more than 120,000 public chains, plus five with anomalous nucleotide sharing. TCRdb limited this immuneACCESS table to in-frame rearrangements with V and J called. A share of clones is missing; checked studies link under half to unresolved V genes, and the rest is unexplained. The V and J calls and clone size are taken from that table; D and trimming were inferred from the DNA. The sample table shows about 120,000 clones, and over 6.5% are seen once. The ten biggest clones cover 5.5% to 7.5% of the sample.

The cohort comprised some 680 healthy bone marrow donors. At the time of sampling, all cohort members were nominally healthy, though unrecorded immune exposures were likely present. The donor tested CMV seropositive, placing the donor among the 250 to 350 seropositive members of the cohort. Each donor provided a peripheral blood sample, and peripheral blood mononuclear cells were used for TCR beta sequencing. The Qiagen DNeasy Blood Extraction Kit was used to extract genomic DNA from the blood cell samples. Counted from cysteine to phenylalanine, this CDR3 has 11 amino acids. The CDR3 DNA has 33 bases and is translated from base 1. Per the germline V gene, MNHNS is the CDR1 and SASEGT is the CDR2. V gives up 7 bases and J gives up 10 bases, and the segment between their germline ends measures 13 bases. As regards this clone: What antigen it recognizes has not been identified. No much larger clone exists at a distance of one base, and base qualities are not known.

The chain employs TRBV6-1 and TRBJ2-5; there is no confident call for the D gene. This TCR derives from a woman between 40 and 50 years old in good health and CMV-seropositive. The material sequenced was PBMCs. The DNA sequence is TGTGCCAGCACCGTGGGTGAGGTCCAGTACTTC. It translates to CASTVGEVQYF.